Each of the 18 T cell receptor beta chains below was sequenced from the same sample in a study of shared clonotypes between healthy human individuals. TCRdb's table, derived via immunoSEQ multiplex PCR, lists solely in-frame clones and lacks some. The table records approximately 600,000 clones, about 95% of them present only once. Naivety among CD8 cells was defined by CD45RO negativity and positive CCR7 selection, thereby excluding terminally differentiated effector memory CD45RA+ cells. Sample: naive CD8+ T cells sorted from blood. The receptors shown here come from a woman in her 30s in good health.

The gene calls are TRBV19 and TRBJ2-3; the D is unclear. V was clipped by 3 bases and J by 0 bases, with 7 bases between them. CDR3 size: 14 residues. Germline CDR1 LNHDA, CDR2 SQIVND (reference sequence). The CDR3 spells CASSMGMSTDTQYF. The CDR3 nucleotides are TGTGCCAGTAGTATGGGTATGAGCACAGATACGCAGTATTTT.

This clone occurred once. The J gene is TRBJ1-2, the V gene TRBV27, with 8 bases fitting TRBD1. Per the germline V gene, CDR1 is MNHEY and CDR2 is SMNVEV (reference sequence). This CDR3 spans 14 amino acids. Trimming at V came to 6 bases and at J to 2 bases, leaving 5 bases not matched to a gene. The DNA of the CDR3 is TGTGCCAGCAGGTTCAGGGGGCCCAACTATGGCTACACCTTC. It translates to CASRFRGPNYGYTF.

This clone occurred once. The chain employs TRBV13 and TRBJ2-7; 9 positions match TRBD1. Trimming took 0 bases from V and 5 from J; bases not matched to a gene: 8. The CDR3 has 16 residues. CDR1 is PRHDT and CDR2 is FYEKMQ in the germline V gene (reference sequence). The CDR3 is CASSLGPGTGLHEQYF. In nucleotides, the CDR3 is TGTGCCAGCAGCTTAGGCCCCGGGACAGGGCTCCACGAGCAGTACTTC.

The chain links TRBV6-5 to TRBJ2-7; D perhaps matches TRBD1 (6 bases). The CDR3 contains 15 residues. Germline assignment: CDR1 MNHEY and CDR2 SVGAGI. V lost 0 bases to trimming and J lost 9 bases, with 18 bases between them. DNA of the CDR3: TGTGCCAGCAGTTACTCGAATCCCACAGGGTTCGGGCAGTACTTC. Translating it yields CASSYSNPTGFGQYF.

The chain carries TRBV4-2 and TRBJ2-7; 12 bases are a match to TRBD2. The CDR3 has 14 amino acids. V lost 4 bases and J lost 6; bases outside the gene matches: 4. In germline, CDR1 is LGHNA, CDR2 YNFKEQ. CDR3 nucleotides: TGTGCCAGCAGCCCGGGACTAGCGGGCCCCGAGCAGTACTTC. It is translated as CASSPGLAGPEQYF.

The gene calls are TRBV7-9 and TRBJ1-5; D is unclear. Germline V gene data show CDR1 as SEHNR and CDR2 as FQNEAQ (reference sequence). The V gene lost 5 bases and the J gene lost 1 base, with 15 bases spanning the gap. The CDR3 sequence is 16 residues long. The CDR3 DNA reads as TGTGCCAGCAGCCCCTTCCCGGCTTCGAGCAATCAGCCCCAGCATTTT. As protein: CASSPFPASSNQPQHF.

The V and J genes are TRBV28 and TRBJ2-3; weak D call: TRBD1 (5 bases). The CDR3 has 18 amino acids. V shed 7 bases and J shed 2 bases, with 25 bases lying between them. Germline V gives CDR1 MDHEN, CDR2 SYDVKM. The CDR3 DNA follows: TGTGCCAGCACAAAAACAGGTTTCCGCGTCTTGGTCACAGATACGCAGTATTTT. Translated: CASTKTGFRVLVTDTQYF.

The V gene is TRBV28, the J gene TRBJ2-1, with a weak D call TRBD1 (6 bases). This CDR3 region has 15 residues. Germline lookup yields CDR1 MDHEN and CDR2 SYDVKM. The V and J ends lost 2 bases and 10 bases respectively, with 18 bases between them. This CDR3 reads CASSLRQEWDGEQFF. The CDR3 DNA reads as TGTGCCAGCAGTTTAAGACAGGAGTGGGATGGGGAGCAGTTCTTC.

The chain links TRBV27 to TRBJ2-7, with TRBD2 matching 11 bases. The CDR3 length is 17 residues. Germline lookup yields CDR1 MNHEY and CDR2 SMNVEV (reference sequence). Losses at the gene ends were 2 bases for V and 0 bases for J; bases not matched to a gene: 6. CDR3 residues: CASSLKGTSGPSYEQYF. CDR3 nucleotides: TGTGCCAGCAGTTTAAAGGGGACTAGCGGTCCCTCCTACGAGCAGTACTTC.

J is TRBJ2-1 and V is TRBV6-1, with TRBD2 matching 11 bases. This CDR3 spans 17 amino acids. After removal of 4 bases from V and 6 bases from J, the junction contained 11 bases not matched to a gene. Germline CDR1 and CDR2: MNHNS and SASEGT. CDR3 residues: CASSVRSGTSGSNEQFF. The CDR3 nucleotides are TGTGCCAGCAGTGTTCGCTCCGGGACTAGCGGAAGCAATGAGCAGTTCTTC.

This chain connects TRBV19 to TRBJ1-1, with D perhaps matching TRBD1 (5 bases). With 7 bases removed from V and 2 bases from J, the gap between germline ends came to 17 bases. Per the germline V gene, CDR1 is LNHDA and CDR2 is SQIVND (reference sequence). The CDR3 totals 15 residues. DNA for the CDR3: TGTGCCAGTATGCGGGAGGGACTTCTCAACACTGAAGCTTTCTTT. It codes for CASMREGLLNTEAFF.

The chain couples TRBV25-1 to TRBJ1-3; D not certain. Germline CDR1 is MGHDK and CDR2 is SYGVNS. The CDR3 has 12 residues. V was clipped by 3 bases and J by 4 bases, with 4 bases between them. The CDR3 is CASSDRGNTIYF. As DNA, the CDR3 is TGTGCCAGCAGTGACAGAGGAAACACCATATATTTT.

V and J are TRBV6-5 and TRBJ2-1; the D gene is possibly TRBD2 (5 bases). The CDR3 is 15 amino acids. Trimming stripped 10 bases from V and 0 bases from J, with 16 bases between. The germline V gene has CDR1 MNHEY and CDR2 SVGAGI. CDR3: CATCPAEISYNEQFF. Here the CDR3 DNA reads TGTGCCACGTGCCCAGCGGAGATCTCCTACAATGAGCAGTTCTTC.

The rearrangement joins TRBV10-3 to TRBJ2-4; no reliable D call. CDR1 is ENHRY and CDR2 is SYGVKD in the germline V gene. This CDR3 has 13 amino acids. Trimming pared 6 bases from V and 3 bases from J, leaving 9 bases between. CDR3 region: CAISDDGKNIQYF. CDR3 coding DNA: TGTGCCATCAGCGACGATGGCAAAAACATTCAGTACTTC.

This clone appeared a single time. This rearrangement joins TRBV27 to TRBJ1-2; the match to TRBD1 covers 7 bases. Losses at the gene ends were 3 bases for V and 5 bases for J; bases not matched to a gene: 3. Germline CDR1 MNHEY, CDR2 SMNVEV (reference sequence). The CDR3 runs 13 residues. The CDR3 sequence: CASSLGQSYGYTF. CDR3 coding DNA: TGTGCCAGCAGTTTGGGACAGTCTTATGGCTACACCTTC.

The V and J genes are TRBV29-1 and TRBJ2-7, with D unresolved. V lost 3 bases and J 7 bases, leaving 13 bases between the germline ends. Germline V gene sequence: CDR1 SQVTM, CDR2 ANQGSEA. The CDR3 spans 12 residues. The CDR3: CSVDGGIGEQYF. Written as DNA, the CDR3 is TGCAGCGTTGATGGTGGAATCGGGGAGCAGTACTTC.

The J gene is TRBJ2-5, the V gene TRBV7-9; D perhaps matches TRBD1 (5 bases). The end of the DNA aligns better with TRBJ2-7, so the J call may be wrong. This CDR3 is built from 13 residues. Germline CDR1 and CDR2: SEHNR and FQNEAQ (reference sequence). CDR3 residues: CASSSLDIYEQYF. CDR3 in DNA: TGTGCCAGCAGCTCTTTGGACATCTACGAGCAGTACTTC.

The chain combines TRBV6-1 with TRBJ2-7, with D perhaps matching TRBD1 (5 bases). The CDR3 sequence is 14 residues long. The V gene's germline CDR1 is MNHNS and CDR2 SASEGT. Trimming took off 5 bases at V and 0 bases at J, with 11 bases between the two ends. CDR3 nucleotides: TGTGCCAGCAGTTCCGACAGAGACTCCTACGAGCAGTACTTC. Amino acids: CASSSDRDSYEQYF.